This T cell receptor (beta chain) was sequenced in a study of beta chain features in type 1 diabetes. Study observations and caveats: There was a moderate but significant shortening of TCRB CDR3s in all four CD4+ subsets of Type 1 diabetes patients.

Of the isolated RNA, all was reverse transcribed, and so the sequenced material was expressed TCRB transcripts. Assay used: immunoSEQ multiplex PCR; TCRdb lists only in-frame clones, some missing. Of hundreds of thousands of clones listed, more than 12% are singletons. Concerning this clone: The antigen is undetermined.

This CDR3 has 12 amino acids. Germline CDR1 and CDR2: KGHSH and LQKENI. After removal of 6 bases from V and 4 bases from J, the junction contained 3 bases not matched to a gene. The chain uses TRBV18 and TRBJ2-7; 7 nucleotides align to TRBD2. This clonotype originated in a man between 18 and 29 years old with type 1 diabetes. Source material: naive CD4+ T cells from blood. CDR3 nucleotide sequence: TGTGCCAGCTCGTCGGGACTATACGAGCAGTACTTC. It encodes CASSSGLYEQYF. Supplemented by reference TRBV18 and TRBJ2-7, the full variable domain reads NAGVMQNPRHLVRRRGQEARLRCSPMKGHSHVYWYRQLPEEGLKFMVYLQKENIIDESGMPKERFSAEFPKEGPSILRIQQVVRGDSAAYFCASSSGLYEQYFGPGTRLTVT.